Below, 20 T cell receptor beta chains from the same sample are listed, as sequenced in a study of blood T cell repertoires in COVID-19. Sequencing used immunoSEQ multiplex PCR; TCRdb keeps in-frame clones, though not all of them. The repertoire holds roughly 200,000 clones, about 85% seen once, with approximately 7.2% in the top ten. What was sequenced was peripheral blood. These receptors were collected from a woman older than 75 with acute or convalescent COVID-19.

The chain combines TRBV5-1 with TRBJ2-1; TRBD1 agrees at 7 bases. The V segment lost 2 bases and the J segment 2 bases; nucleotides outside the gene matches: 7. Germline V gene data show CDR1 as SGHRS and CDR2 as YFSETQ. The CDR3 sequence is 16 residues long. The CDR3, as DNA: TGCGCCAGCAGCTTCCAGTCAGGGGGTCCCTACAATGAGCAGTTCTTC. This sequence encodes CASSFQSGGPYNEQFF.

This chain connects TRBV25-1 to TRBJ2-7; D is uncertain. Germline CDR1 and CDR2: MGHDK and SYGVNS. The V and J ends lost 4 bases and 6 bases respectively, with 16 bases between them. CDR3 size: 14 residues. This CDR3 is CASSGPGLNAEQYF. CDR3 in DNA: TGTGCCAGCAGTGGCCCAGGTTTAAATGCCGAGCAGTACTTC.

V gene TRBV7-3 combines with J gene TRBJ2-7; D is possibly TRBD1 (5 bases). This CDR3 region has 13 residues. Per germline, CDR1 SGHTA and CDR2 FQGTGA. V was trimmed by 5 bases and J by 0 bases, leaving 8 bases between them. The DNA for the CDR3 is TGTGCCAGCAGCGCAGACAGCTCCTACGAGCAGTACTTC. The encoded protein is CASSADSSYEQYF.

Here the CDR3 DNA reads TGTGCCAGCAGATCTCTACAGGGGAGGAATGGCTACACCTTC. Its protein is CASRSLQGRNGYTF. This chain uses TRBV11-2 with TRBJ1-2; 7 bases are shared with TRBD1. V shed 6 bases, J shed 6 bases, and the junction held 10 bases outside the gene matches. The CDR3 is 14 amino acids. Germline CDR1 and CDR2: SGHAT and FQNNGV.

The chain has TRBV7-9 and TRBJ1-1; a weak D match, TRBD1 (5 bases). The V gene's germline CDR1 is SEHNR and CDR2 FQNEAQ (reference sequence). V lost 5 bases and J lost 1, with 11 bases in between. This CDR3 region has 14 residues. CDR3 amino acids: CASSPQRGNTEAFF. The CDR3 DNA is TGTGCCAGCAGCCCCCAAAGGGGGAACACTGAAGCTTTCTTT. Together with reference TRBV7-9 and TRBJ1-1, the CDR3 gives the full variable domain: DTGVSQNPRHKITKRGQNVTFRCDPISEHNRLYWYRQTLGQGPEFLTYFQNEAQLEKSRLLSDRFSAERPKGSFSTLEIQRTEQGDSAMYLCASSPQRGNTEAFFGQGTRLTVV.

The sample holds a few counts of this clone. The rearrangement joins TRBV5-1 to TRBJ2-1; D might be TRBD1 (5 bases). The germline gives CDR1 SGHRS, CDR2 YFSETQ. Deletions cut 0 bases from V and 6 bases from J, with 13 bases between. The CDR3 contains 15 residues. Here the CDR3 DNA reads TGCGCCAGCAGCTTGGAGTCAGGGTTGGGCAATGAGCAGTTCTTC. Translating gives CASSLESGLGNEQFF.

The chain recombines TRBV7-6 with TRBJ2-1, with TRBD2 identical over 7 bases. V lost 5 bases to trimming and J lost 2 bases; unmatched junction nucleotides: 9. CDR3 length: 16 residues. Germline V gives CDR1 SGHVS, CDR2 FNYEAQ. CDR3 sequence: CASSPRLAGTYNEQFF. The CDR3 region has the DNA TGTGCCAGCAGCCCCCGACTAGCAGGGACCTACAATGAGCAGTTCTTC.

This sequence joins TRBV7-9 and TRBJ1-5; 8 bases match TRBD1. J was trimmed by 2 bases and V by 3 bases; bases with no gene match: 3. The V gene's germline CDR1 is SEHNR and CDR2 FQNEAQ (reference sequence). The CDR3 has 15 residues. The CDR3 loop reads CASSFSTGGNQPQHF. The CDR3 DNA follows: TGTGCCAGCAGCTTTTCGACAGGGGGCAATCAGCCCCAGCATTTT.

J is TRBJ2-7 and V is TRBV7-2; 10 nucleotides line up with TRBD1. Germline CDR1 SGHTA, CDR2 FQGNSA. The junction had 7 bases not matched to a gene; V was cut back by 5 bases and J by 3 bases. This CDR3 region has 15 residues. CDR3 DNA sequence: TGTGCCAGCAGCCTAGGGGGGACAGGGGACTACGAGCAGTACTTC. It codes for CASSLGGTGDYEQYF.

V gene TRBV15 combines with J gene TRBJ2-4; TRBD1 matches 7 bases. The junction had 6 bases not matched to a gene; V was cut back by 10 bases and J by 9 bases. From germline, CDR1 is LNHNV and CDR2 YYDKDF (reference sequence). The CDR3 is made up of 11 amino acids. As DNA, the CDR3 is TGTGCCATTGGGACAGAAGTCATTCAGTACTTC. Its translation: CAIGTEVIQYF.

V is TRBV7-2 and J is TRBJ1-1; a possible D gene is TRBD1 (6 bases). V lost 1 base and J lost 5, with 17 bases in between. The length of the CDR3 is 16 residues. The germline CDR1 and CDR2 sequences are SGHTA and FQGNSA. The CDR3 loop is CASSLDRASPLTEAFF. In DNA form, the CDR3 reads TGTGCCAGCAGCTTAGACAGGGCCTCCCCTTTAACTGAAGCTTTCTTT. The full variable domain, with the rest looked up from reference TRBV7-2 and TRBJ1-1, is GAGVSQSPSNKVTEKGKDVELRCDPISGHTALYWYRQSLGQGLEFLIYFQGNSAPDKSGLPSDRFSAERTGGSVSTLTIQRTQQEDSAVYLCASSLDRASPLTEAFFGQGTRLTVV.

This chain joins TRBV4-2 and TRBJ1-2; D is possibly TRBD1 (5 bases). The CDR3 covers 13 residues. V lost 1 base, J lost 6 bases, and 9 bases lay in between. Germline V gene sequence: CDR1 LGHNA, CDR2 YNFKEQ. The CDR3 sequence: CASSQVQANGYTF. CDR3 nucleotide sequence: TGTGCCAGCAGCCAAGTACAGGCGAATGGCTACACCTTC.

The chain uses TRBV2 and TRBJ2-6, with D perhaps matching TRBD2 (6 bases). Germline V gives CDR1 SNHLY, CDR2 FYNNEI. The length of the CDR3 is 19 residues. V lost 5 bases and J lost 1, with 21 bases in between. CDR3 region: CASSIRGGYFISGANVLTF. CDR3 DNA: TGTGCCAGCAGTATACGTGGAGGGTACTTTATATCTGGGGCCAACGTCCTGACTTTC.

CDR3 residues: CASSRGGGANYGYTF. The CDR3 DNA reads TGTGCCAGCAGCAGGGGGGGCGGAGCTAACTATGGCTACACCTTC. The genes are TRBV7-9 and TRBJ1-2; weak D call: TRBD1 (6 bases). The CDR3 is 15 amino acids. CDR1 is SEHNR and CDR2 is FQNEAQ in the germline V gene (reference sequence). Trimming took off 5 bases at V and 0 bases at J, with 13 bases between the two ends.

The chain employs TRBV24-1 and TRBJ2-1; TRBD2 agrees at 7 bases. CDR1 and CDR2 (germline): KGHDR, SFDVKD. This CDR3 comprises 18 residues. V lost 5 bases to trimming and J lost 1 base; unmatched junction nucleotides: 13. DNA of the CDR3: TGTGCCACCAGTGCGGACCTAGCTGCGGGAGCTTCCTACAATGAGCAGTTCTTC. As protein: CATSADLAAGASYNEQFF.

This clone was picked up a small number of times. The V gene is TRBV5-5, the J gene TRBJ1-1; maybe TRBD1 (6 bases). Germline V gives CDR1 SGHKS, CDR2 YYEKEE (reference sequence). CDR3 length equals 16 residues. V gave up 5 bases and J gave up 0 bases, with 17 bases separating them. DNA for the CDR3: TGTGCCAGCAGTTTGCGCCCGACAGGCTTGAACACTGAAGCTTTCTTT. This gives the protein CASSLRPTGLNTEAFF.

The J gene is TRBJ1-1, the V gene TRBV9, with D possibly matching TRBD1 (6 bases). Germline lookup yields CDR1 SGDLS and CDR2 YYNGEE. The ends were cut back, 1 base at V and 7 bases at J, with 14 bases in the middle. The CDR3 is 14 amino acids. CDR3 nucleotide sequence: TGTGCCAGCAGCGTACGGGGGGCAGCAGGTGAAGCTTTCTTT. Amino acid sequence: CASSVRGAAGEAFF.

This chain links TRBV19 with TRBJ1-4, with D possibly matching TRBD1 (5 bases). The CDR3 runs 16 residues. The germline V and J ends were trimmed by 3 bases and 2 bases, with 13 bases remaining between them. The germline V gene has CDR1 LNHDA and CDR2 SQIVND (reference sequence). The CDR3, as DNA: TGTGCCAGTAGTATGCCGGGAGGGGCGACTAATGAAAAACTGTTTTTT. Amino acids: CASSMPGGATNEKLFF.

This chain uses TRBV7-9 with TRBJ1-2; D is undetermined. The germline CDR1 and CDR2 sequences are SEHNR and FQNEAQ (reference sequence). The CDR3 totals 13 residues. The ends were cut back, 2 bases at V and 6 bases at J, with 10 bases in the middle. The chain's CDR3 is CASSLSGRDGYTF. DNA for the CDR3: TGTGCCAGCAGCTTAAGTGGGAGGGATGGCTACACCTTC.

V usage is TRBV7-9 and J usage is TRBJ2-1, with 9 bases that match TRBD2. V was clipped by 5 bases and J by 7 bases; unmatched bases: 12. CDR1 and CDR2 (germline): SEHNR, FQNEAQ (reference sequence). The CDR3 is 16 amino acids. The CDR3 loop is CASSPRWVAGENEQFF. CDR3 nucleotide sequence: TGTGCCAGCAGCCCCCGTTGGGTAGCGGGAGAGAATGAGCAGTTCTTC.